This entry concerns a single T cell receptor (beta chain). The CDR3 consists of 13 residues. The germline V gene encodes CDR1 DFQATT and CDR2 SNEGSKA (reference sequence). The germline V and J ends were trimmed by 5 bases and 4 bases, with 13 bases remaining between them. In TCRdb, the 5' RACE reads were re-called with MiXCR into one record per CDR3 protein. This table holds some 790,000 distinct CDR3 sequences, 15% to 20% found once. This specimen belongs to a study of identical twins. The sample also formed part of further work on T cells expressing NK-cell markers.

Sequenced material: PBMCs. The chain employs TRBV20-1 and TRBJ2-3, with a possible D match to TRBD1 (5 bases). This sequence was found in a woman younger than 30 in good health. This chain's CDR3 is CSARRGRADTQYF. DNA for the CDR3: TGCAGTGCTCGAAGGGGTCGGGCAGATACGCAGTATTTT.